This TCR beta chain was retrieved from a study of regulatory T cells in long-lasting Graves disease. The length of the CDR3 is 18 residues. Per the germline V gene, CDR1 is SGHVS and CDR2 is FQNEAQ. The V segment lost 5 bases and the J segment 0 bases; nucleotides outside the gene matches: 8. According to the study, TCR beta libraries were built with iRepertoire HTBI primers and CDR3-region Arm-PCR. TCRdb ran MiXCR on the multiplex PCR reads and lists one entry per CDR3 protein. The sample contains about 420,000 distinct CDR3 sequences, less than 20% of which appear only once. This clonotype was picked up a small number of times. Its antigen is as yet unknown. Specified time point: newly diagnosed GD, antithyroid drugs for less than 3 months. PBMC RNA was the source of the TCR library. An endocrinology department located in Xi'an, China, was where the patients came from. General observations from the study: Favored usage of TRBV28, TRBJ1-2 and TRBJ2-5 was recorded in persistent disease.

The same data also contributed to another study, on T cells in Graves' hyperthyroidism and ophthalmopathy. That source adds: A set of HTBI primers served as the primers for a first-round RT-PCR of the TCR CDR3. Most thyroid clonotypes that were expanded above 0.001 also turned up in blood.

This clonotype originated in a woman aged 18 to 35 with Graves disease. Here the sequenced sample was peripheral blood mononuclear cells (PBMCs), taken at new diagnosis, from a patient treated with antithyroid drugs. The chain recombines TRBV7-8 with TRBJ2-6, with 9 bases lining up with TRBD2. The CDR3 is CASSPRTSVSSGANVLTF. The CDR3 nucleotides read TGTGCCAGCAGCCCACGGACTAGCGTCAGCTCTGGGGCCAACGTCCTGACTTTC.